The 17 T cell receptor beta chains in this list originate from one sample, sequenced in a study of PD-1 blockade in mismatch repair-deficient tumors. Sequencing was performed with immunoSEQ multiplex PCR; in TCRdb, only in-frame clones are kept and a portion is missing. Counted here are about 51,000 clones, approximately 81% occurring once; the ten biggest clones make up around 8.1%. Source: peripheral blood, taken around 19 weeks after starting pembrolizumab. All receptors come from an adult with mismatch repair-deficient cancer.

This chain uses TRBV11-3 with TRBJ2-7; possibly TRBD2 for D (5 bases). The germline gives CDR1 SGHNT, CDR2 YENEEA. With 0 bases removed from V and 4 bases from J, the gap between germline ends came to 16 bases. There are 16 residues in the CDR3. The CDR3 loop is CASSLDTGETPYEQYF. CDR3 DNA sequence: TGTGCCAGCAGCTTAGATACCGGGGAAACCCCGTACGAGCAGTACTTC.

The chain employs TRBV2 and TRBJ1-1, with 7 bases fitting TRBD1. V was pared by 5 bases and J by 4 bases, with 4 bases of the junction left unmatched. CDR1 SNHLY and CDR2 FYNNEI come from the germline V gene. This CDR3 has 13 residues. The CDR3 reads CASSTGEGTEAFF. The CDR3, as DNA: TGTGCCAGCAGTACAGGGGAGGGCACTGAAGCTTTCTTT.

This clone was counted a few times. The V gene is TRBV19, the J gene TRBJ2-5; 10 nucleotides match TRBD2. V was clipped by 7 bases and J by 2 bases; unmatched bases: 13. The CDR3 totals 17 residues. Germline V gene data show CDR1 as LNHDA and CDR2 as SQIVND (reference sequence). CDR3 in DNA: TGTGCCAGTACCGCTAGCGGGAGTGGTGGCGGGCAAGAGACCCAGTACTTC. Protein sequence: CASTASGSGGGQETQYF.

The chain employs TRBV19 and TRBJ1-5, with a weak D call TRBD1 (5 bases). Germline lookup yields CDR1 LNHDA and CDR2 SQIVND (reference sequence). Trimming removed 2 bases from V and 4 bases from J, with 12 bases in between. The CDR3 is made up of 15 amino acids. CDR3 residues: CASSIRGYLNQPQHF. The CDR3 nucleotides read TGTGCCAGTAGTATACGGGGCTACTTAAATCAGCCCCAGCATTTT.

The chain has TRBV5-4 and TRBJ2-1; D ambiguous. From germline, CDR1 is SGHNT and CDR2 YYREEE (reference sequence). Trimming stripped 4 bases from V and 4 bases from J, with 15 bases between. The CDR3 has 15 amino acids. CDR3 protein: CASSPVGLKYNEQFF. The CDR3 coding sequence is TGTGCCAGCAGCCCAGTGGGCTTAAAATACAATGAGCAGTTCTTC.

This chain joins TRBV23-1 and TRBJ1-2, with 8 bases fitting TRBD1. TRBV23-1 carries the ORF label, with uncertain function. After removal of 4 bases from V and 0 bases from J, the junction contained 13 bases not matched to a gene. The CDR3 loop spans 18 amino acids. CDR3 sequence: CASSPRDRIEVPNYGYTF. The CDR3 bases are TGCGCCAGCAGTCCCCGGGACAGGATCGAAGTCCCTAACTATGGCTACACCTTC.

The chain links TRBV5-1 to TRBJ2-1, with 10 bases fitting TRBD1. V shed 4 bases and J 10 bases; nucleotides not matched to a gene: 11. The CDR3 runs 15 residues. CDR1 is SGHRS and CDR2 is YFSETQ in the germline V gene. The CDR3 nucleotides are TGCGCCAGCAGCCGACCGGGACAGGGGATAGGCGAGCAGTTCTTC. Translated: CASSRPGQGIGEQFF.

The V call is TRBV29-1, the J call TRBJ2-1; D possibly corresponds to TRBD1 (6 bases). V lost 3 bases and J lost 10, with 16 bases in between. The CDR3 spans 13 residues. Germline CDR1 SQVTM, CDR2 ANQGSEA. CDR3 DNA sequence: TGCAGCGTTGAGAGTATTGGGGGCGGAGAGCAGTTCTTC. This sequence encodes CSVESIGGGEQFF.

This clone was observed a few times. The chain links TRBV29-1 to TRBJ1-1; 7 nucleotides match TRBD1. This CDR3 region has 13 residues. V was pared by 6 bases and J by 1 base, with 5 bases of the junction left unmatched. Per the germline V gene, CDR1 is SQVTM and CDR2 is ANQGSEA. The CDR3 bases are TGCAGCGTCGTCCGGGACAGGAACACTGAAGCTTTCTTT. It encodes CSVVRDRNTEAFF. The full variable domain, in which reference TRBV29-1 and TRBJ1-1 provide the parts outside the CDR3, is SAVISQKPSRDICQRGTSLTIQCQVDSQVTMMFWYRQQPGQSLTLIATANQGSEATYESGFVIDKFPISRPNLTFSTLTVSNMSPEDSSIYLCSVVRDRNTEAFFGQGTRLTVV.

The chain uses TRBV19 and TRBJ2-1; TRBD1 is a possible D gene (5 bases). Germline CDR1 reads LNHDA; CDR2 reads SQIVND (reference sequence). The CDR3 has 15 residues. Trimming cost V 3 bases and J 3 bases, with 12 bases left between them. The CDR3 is CASSMGQGLYNEQFF. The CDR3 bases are TGTGCCAGTAGTATGGGGCAGGGTCTCTACAATGAGCAGTTCTTC.

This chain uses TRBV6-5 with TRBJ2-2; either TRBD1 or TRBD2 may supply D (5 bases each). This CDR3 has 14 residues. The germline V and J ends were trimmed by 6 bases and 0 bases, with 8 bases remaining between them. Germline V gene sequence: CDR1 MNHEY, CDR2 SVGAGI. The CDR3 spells CASRSGPNTGELFF. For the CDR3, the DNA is TGTGCCAGCAGATCGGGGCCGAACACCGGGGAGCTGTTTTTT.

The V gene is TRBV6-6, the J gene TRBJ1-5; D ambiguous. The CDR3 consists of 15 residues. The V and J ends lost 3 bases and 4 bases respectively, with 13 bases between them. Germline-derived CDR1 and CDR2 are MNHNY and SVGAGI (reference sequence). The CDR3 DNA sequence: TGTGCCAGCAGTTATACACAATACGCAAATCAGCCCCAGCATTTT. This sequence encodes CASSYTQYANQPQHF.

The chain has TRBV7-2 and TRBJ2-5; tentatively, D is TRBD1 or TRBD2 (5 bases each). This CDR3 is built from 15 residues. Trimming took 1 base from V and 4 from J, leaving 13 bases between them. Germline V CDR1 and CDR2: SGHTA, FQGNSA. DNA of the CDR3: TGTGCCAGCAGCTTAGGTCCAGGGACCCGAGAGACCCAGTACTTC. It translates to CASSLGPGTRETQYF.

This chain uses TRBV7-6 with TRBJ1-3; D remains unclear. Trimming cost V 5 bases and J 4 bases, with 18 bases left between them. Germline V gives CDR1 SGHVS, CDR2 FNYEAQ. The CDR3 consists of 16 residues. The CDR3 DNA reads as TGTGCCAGCAGCGACTTATACACGGGATCCGGAAACACCATATATTTT. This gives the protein CASSDLYTGSGNTIYF.

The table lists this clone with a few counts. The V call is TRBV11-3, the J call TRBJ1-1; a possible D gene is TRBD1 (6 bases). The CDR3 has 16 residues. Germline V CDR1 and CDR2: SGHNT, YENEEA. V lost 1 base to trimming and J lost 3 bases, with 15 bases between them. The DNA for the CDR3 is TGTGCCAGCAGCTTAGGGGGGGCGCGGGTGGACACTGAAGCTTTCTTT. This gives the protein CASSLGGARVDTEAFF. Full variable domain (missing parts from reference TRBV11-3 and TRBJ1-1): EAGVVQSPRYKIIEKKQPVAFWCNPISGHNTLYWYLQNLGQGPELLIRYENEEAVDDSQLPKDRFSAERLKGVDSTLKIQPAELGDSAVYLCASSLGGARVDTEAFFGQGTRLTVV.

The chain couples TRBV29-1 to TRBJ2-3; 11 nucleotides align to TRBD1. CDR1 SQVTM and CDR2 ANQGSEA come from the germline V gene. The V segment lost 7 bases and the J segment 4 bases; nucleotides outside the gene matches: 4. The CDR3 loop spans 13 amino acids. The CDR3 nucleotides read TGCAGCGCCCGGACAGGGGGCGCAGATACGCAGTATTTT. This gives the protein CSARTGGADTQYF.

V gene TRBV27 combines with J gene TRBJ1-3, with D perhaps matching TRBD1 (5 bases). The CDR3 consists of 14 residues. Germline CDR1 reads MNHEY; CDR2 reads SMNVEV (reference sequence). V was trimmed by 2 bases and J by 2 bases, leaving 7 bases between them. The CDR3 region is CASSLGGAGNTIYF. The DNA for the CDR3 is TGTGCCAGCAGTTTAGGAGGGGCTGGAAACACCATATATTTT.